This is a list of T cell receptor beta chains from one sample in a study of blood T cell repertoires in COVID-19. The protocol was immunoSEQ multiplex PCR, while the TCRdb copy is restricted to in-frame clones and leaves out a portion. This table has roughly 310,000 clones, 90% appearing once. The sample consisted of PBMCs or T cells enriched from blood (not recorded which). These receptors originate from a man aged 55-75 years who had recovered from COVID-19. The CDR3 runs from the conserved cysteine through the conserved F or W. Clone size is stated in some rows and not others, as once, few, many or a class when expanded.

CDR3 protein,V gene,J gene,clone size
CAISDSQYEQYF,TRBV10-3,TRBJ2-7,-
CASSWGQGTGEKLFF,TRBV14,TRBJ1-4,-
CASSLTGTRAYEQYF,TRBV3-1/TRBV3-2,TRBJ2-7,-
CASSQEGLGEPKNIQYF,TRBV4-1,TRBJ2-4,-
CASSQAPPGQGYTDTQYF,TRBV7-6,TRBJ2-3,few
CSVERNTGAEAFF,TRBV29-1,TRBJ1-1,-
CSASPDRDYGYTF,TRBV20-1,TRBJ1-2,few
CASRDYRGQYF,TRBV10-2,TRBJ2-7,-
CATSKDRAGTDTQYF,TRBV15,TRBJ2-3,-
CASSPLAGNQETQYF,TRBV7-6,TRBJ2-5,-
CASSWGGGRTDTQYF,TRBV5-1,TRBJ2-3,-
CASSQRERVEQYF,TRBV6-5,TRBJ2-7,once
CASSLGTGLSPLHF,TRBV5-4,TRBJ1-6,once
CASSLVPSGYEQYF,TRBV7-2,TRBJ2-7,-
CAWSTDRGRVNTEAFF,TRBV30,TRBJ1-1,-
CASSADPGGSSYNSPLHF,TRBV4-1,TRBJ1-6,-
CASSLLARGRDGNQPQHF,TRBV5-5,TRBJ1-5,-
CASSSSVRSLNTEAFF,TRBV7-2,TRBJ1-1,-
CASSDLQGAGGYTF,TRBV2,TRBJ1-2,-
CASSWGGIPGYQETQYF,TRBV11-2,TRBJ2-5,-
CASSLGRGDEQFF,TRBV11-2,TRBJ2-1,-
CASSLGVRGEKLFF,TRBV7-2,TRBJ1-4,-
CASSLSGTGSAGNTIYF,TRBV3-1/TRBV3-2,TRBJ1-3,once
CASSQDWAGAYEQYF,TRBV4-1,TRBJ2-7,-
CAWSRSSGFYEQYF,TRBV30,TRBJ2-7,once
CASTMGGSLSNQPQHF,TRBV28,TRBJ1-5,once
CASSNSAYGYTF,TRBV3-1/TRBV3-2,TRBJ1-2,-
CASSQSGTSYYEQYF,TRBV9,TRBJ2-7,-
CASSERTDPVGRTGGTEAFF,TRBV2,TRBJ1-1,-
CSVRDRGANTEAFF,TRBV29-1,TRBJ1-1,-
CASSPRGTAYEQYF,TRBV5-1,TRBJ2-7,-
CASTLAGAGTGELFF,TRBV19,TRBJ2-2,-
CASSQDRVLINYGYTF,TRBV4-2,TRBJ1-2,once
CASSPEQGFGWNSPLHF,TRBV11-2,TRBJ1-6,few
CSRGGKSSYNEQFF,TRBV29-1,TRBJ2-1,-
CASTRTGSNYGYTF,TRBV7-9,TRBJ1-2,-
CASSSGTRRDIGELFF,TRBV7-3,TRBJ2-2,few
CASSSLIGQPQHF,TRBV10-2,TRBJ1-5,-
CASSITGTGGNEQYF,TRBV19,TRBJ2-7,-
CASSPGLAAEQYF,TRBV27,TRBJ2-7,few
CASSLGGSADTQYF,TRBV5-1,TRBJ2-3,-
CASSQQGARETQYF,TRBV5-5,TRBJ2-5,-
CASSHIPGQSEAFF,TRBV4-3,TRBJ1-1,medium-sized
CASSVSGGYPDNEQFF,TRBV9,TRBJ2-1,-
CASSLAAPQGRGYTF,TRBV7-9,TRBJ1-2,-
CASSLYGTSDYEQYF,TRBV7-8,TRBJ2-7,-
CASSLNPNPPGYNEQFF,TRBV6-6,TRBJ2-1,-
CASALGSGWDIQYF,TRBV12-5,TRBJ2-5,-